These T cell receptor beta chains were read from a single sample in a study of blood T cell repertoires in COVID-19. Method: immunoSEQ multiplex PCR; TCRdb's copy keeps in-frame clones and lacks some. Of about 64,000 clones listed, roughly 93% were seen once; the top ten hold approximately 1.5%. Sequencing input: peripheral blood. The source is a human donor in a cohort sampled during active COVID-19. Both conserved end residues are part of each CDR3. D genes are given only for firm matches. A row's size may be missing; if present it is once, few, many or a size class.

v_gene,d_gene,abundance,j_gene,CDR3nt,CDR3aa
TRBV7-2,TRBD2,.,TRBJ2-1,TGTGCCAGCAGCTTTGATTCTAGCGGGAGATCCCGGAATGAGCAGTTCTTC,CASSFDSSGRSRNEQFF
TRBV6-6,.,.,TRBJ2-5,TGTGCCAGCACTCGGGTCCCCCAGGAGACCCAGTACTTC,CASTRVPQETQYF
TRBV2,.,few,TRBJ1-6,TGTGCCAGCAGTGACCAAGGGGCGGCCCTCCACTTT,CASSDQGAALHF
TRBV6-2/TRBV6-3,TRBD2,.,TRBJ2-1,TGTGCCAGCAGCTCCGGGACTAGCGGGCACAATGAGCAGTTCTTC,CASSSGTSGHNEQFF
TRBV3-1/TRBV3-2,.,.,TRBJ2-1,TGTGCCAGCAGCCAAGGACAGTCCTATCATCGGGTCCCGTCCTACAATGAGCAGTTCTTC,CASSQGQSYHRVPSYNEQFF
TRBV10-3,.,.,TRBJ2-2,TGTGCCATCAGTGGGGGGGCGAACACCGGGGAGCTGTTTTTT,CAISGGANTGELFF
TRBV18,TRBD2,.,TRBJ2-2,TGTGCCAGCTCGCGGACGACTAGCGGGAAAGCGAACACCGGGGAGCTGTTTTTT,CASSRTTSGKANTGELFF
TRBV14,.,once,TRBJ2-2,TGTGCCAGCAGCCGACTAGCGAACACCGGGGAGCTGTTTTTT,CASSRLANTGELFF
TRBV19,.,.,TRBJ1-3,TGTGCCAGTGACAAAATGGGAAACACCATATATTTT,CASDKMGNTIYF
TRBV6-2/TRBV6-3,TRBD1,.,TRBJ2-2,TGTGCCAGCAGCCTCGACAGGGGGCTTACCGGGGAGCTGTTTTTT,CASSLDRGLTGELFF
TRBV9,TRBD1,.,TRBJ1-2,TGTGCCAGCAGCGCCGGGACAGCCAACTATGGCTACACCTTC,CASSAGTANYGYTF
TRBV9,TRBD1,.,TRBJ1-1,TGTGCCAGCAGCGACGGGACAGGGTATGGTGGCACTGAAGCTTTCTTT,CASSDGTGYGGTEAFF
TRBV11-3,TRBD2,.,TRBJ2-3,TGTGCCAGCAGCTTATGGGGTAGCGGGAGTAGATCAGATACGCAGTATTTT,CASSLWGSGSRSDTQYF
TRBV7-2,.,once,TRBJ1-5,TGTGCCAGCAGCTTAGCGTCTCAGGGGCCCGGCAATCAGCCCCAGCATTTT,CASSLASQGPGNQPQHF
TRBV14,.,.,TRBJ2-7,TGTGCCAGCAGCCAAGATGGAAGAGGGAGGTACTTC,CASSQDGRGRYF
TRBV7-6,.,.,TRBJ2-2,TGTGCCAGCAGCTTAGGTCTGGCGGGAACTCACACCGGGGAGCTGTTTTTT,CASSLGLAGTHTGELFF
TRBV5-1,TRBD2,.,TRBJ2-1,TGCGCCAGCAGCTCCCTCGGGACTAGCGGGATTAATTCCTACAATGAGCAGTTCTTC,CASSSLGTSGINSYNEQFF
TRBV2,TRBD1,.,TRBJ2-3,TGTGCCAGCAGAGAAGGACAGGGAAGCACAGATACGCAGTATTTT,CASREGQGSTDTQYF
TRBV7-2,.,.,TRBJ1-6,TGTGCCAGCAGCCCGGGGGGCGCGCATTCACCCCTCCACTTT,CASSPGGAHSPLHF
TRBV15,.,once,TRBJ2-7,TGTGCCACCAGCTTGACCTGGGGAGAGAGCTCCTACGAGCAGTACTTC,CATSLTWGESSYEQYF
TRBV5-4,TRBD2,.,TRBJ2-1,TGTGCCAGCAGCCCAAGGACTAGCGGGAGGGGTGAGCAGTTCTTC,CASSPRTSGRGEQFF
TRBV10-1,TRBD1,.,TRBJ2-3,TGCGCCAGCAGTTCCGGGACAGGGTTTGTAAAAGATACGCAGTATTTT,CASSSGTGFVKDTQYF
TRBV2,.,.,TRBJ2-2,TGTGCCAGCAGTGAAGAGCGTTCGAACACCGGGGAGCTGTTTTTT,CASSEERSNTGELFF
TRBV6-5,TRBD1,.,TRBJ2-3,TGTGCCAGCAGGAAACAGGGGGAGCGGGATACGCAGTATTTT,CASRKQGERDTQYF
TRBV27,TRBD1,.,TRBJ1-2,TGTGCCAGCAGGTACAGGGGGGCCAACTATGGCTACACCTTC,CASRYRGANYGYTF
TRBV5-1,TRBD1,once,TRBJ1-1,TGCGCCAGCAGCCTAGATGGAGGGGGCGCTTGGCGGACTGAAGCTTTCTTT,CASSLDGGGAWRTEAFF
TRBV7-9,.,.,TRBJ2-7,TGTGCCAGCAGCAAACAAGACTACGAGCAGTACTTC,CASSKQDYEQYF
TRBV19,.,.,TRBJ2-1,TGTGCCAGTAGTACATCCGAGGGAAATTGGGTCAATGAGCAGTTCTTC,CASSTSEGNWVNEQFF
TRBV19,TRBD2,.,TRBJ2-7,TGTGCCAGTAGTATCTGGACTAGCGGGCCCGAAGGGGACGAGCAGTACTTC,CASSIWTSGPEGDEQYF
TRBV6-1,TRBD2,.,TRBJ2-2,TGTGCCAGCAGTGCCCGGGGGGCGGGAGGCGCGAACACCGGGGAGCTGTTTTTT,CASSARGAGGANTGELFF
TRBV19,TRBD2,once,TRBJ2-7,TGTGCCAGTAGTTTCAGACTAGCGGGGTATGTCTACGAGCAGTACTTC,CASSFRLAGYVYEQYF
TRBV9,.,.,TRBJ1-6,TGTGCCAGCAGCCCACGACAGATGGGGAATTCACCCCTCCACTTT,CASSPRQMGNSPLHF
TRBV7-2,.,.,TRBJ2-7,TGTGCCAGCAGCCCGGACAGATTTCCCTACGAGCAGTACTTC,CASSPDRFPYEQYF
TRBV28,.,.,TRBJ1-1,TGTGCCAGCAGTTTGAAGAGCGGGGGGGTGGGAGGTACTGAAGCTTTCTTT,CASSLKSGGVGGTEAFF
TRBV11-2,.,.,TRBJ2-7,TGTGCCAGCAGCTCACTGGGTCTAGGCTACGAGCAGTACTTC,CASSSLGLGYEQYF
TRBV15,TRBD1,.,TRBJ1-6,TGTGCCACCAGTCGGACAGGGTTGCAATCACCCCTCCACTTT,CATSRTGLQSPLHF
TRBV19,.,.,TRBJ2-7,TGTGCCAGTAGTGCCGGGACAAAATACGAGCAGTACTTC,CASSAGTKYEQYF
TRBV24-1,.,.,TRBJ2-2,TGTGCCACCGTTAGTTCTGGCACCGGGGAGCTGTTTTTT,CATVSSGTGELFF
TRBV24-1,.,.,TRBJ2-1,TGTGCCACCAGTGATCCGATGGTAGAAGCCGGGGGCTCCTACAATGAGCAGTTCTTC,CATSDPMVEAGGSYNEQFF
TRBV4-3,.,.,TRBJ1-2,TGCGCCAGCAGCCAATCGGGGATTGGCTACACCTTC,CASSQSGIGYTF
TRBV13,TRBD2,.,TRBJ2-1,TGTGCCAGCAGCCCCGTGGGAGGGTGGAATGAGCAGTTCTTC,CASSPVGGWNEQFF